This entry is about one T cell receptor beta chain. The antigen remains unidentified. This sample is part of a study of cytotoxic CD8 clonotypes in ibrutinib-treated CLL. The study, taken as a whole, reports: Sustained-remission and progressing patients had different sampling times. The study found clonality rose at ibrutinib response, then fell toward baseline at progression.

Library input was about 2.2 micrograms of DNA from cryopreserved PBMCs. The CDR3 is 18 residues long. The junction had 14 bases not matched to a gene; V was cut back by 9 bases and J by 0 bases. The V gene's germline CDR1 is SNHLY and CDR2 FYNNEI. Depth targeted 1 in 200,000 to 1 in 1 million T cells, averaging about 9.2x coverage per clonotype. Profiling relied on immunoSEQ multiplex PCR, and the TCRdb table lists in-frame clones only, not all of them. The profile covers 130,000 to 150,000 clones, with around three quarters appearing a single time and around 13% taken by the ten largest. This rearrangement joins TRBV2 to TRBJ2-1, with 10 bases identical to TRBD2. This sample comprised PBMCs, obtained after 12 months of ibrutinib treatment. This sequence was found in a human donor with chronic lymphocytic leukemia. The CDR3, as DNA: TGTGCCAGTTTGACGCCCACTAGCGGGGCTCGCTCCTACAATGAGCAGTTCTTC. It yields the protein CASLTPTSGARSYNEQFF.